The clone carrying this TCR beta chain was counted ten times or more. This sample was taken from a study of neurological immune-mediated disorders. Time point of the sample: longitudinal time-point 2. TCRdb re-analysed the 5' RACE reads in MiXCR, keeping a single row per CDR3 protein. In the table there are around 49,000 distinct CDR3 sequences, around 13% of which are singletons. With 4 bases removed from V and 0 bases from J, the gap between germline ends came to 5 bases. This CDR3 has 12 amino acids. CDR1 and CDR2 from the germline V gene are SGHRS and YFSETQ. The V and J genes are TRBV5-1 and TRBJ2-7, with TRBD2 as a possible D gene (5 bases). This receptor was obtained from a male donor with HTLV-1-associated myelopathy (HAM/TSP). The source material was PBMCs. CDR3 amino acids: CASSGSSYEQYF. The CDR3 DNA reads as TGCGCCAGCAGCGGGAGCTCCTACGAGCAGTACTTC.